This TCR beta chain was sequenced during a study of OX40 agonist ivuxolimab in advanced cancers. Across the study: Dosing consisted of intravenous ivuxolimab at 0.01 to 10 mg/kg every 2 weeks. Age averaged 60 years (range roughly 20 to 90), and around 87% were male. Study-wide findings and caveats: CD8+ T cells showed, on average, more clonal expansion than CD4+ cells.

TCRdb keeps only in-frame clones here, not all; method: immunoSEQ multiplex PCR. The sample consists of fewer than 75,000 clones, 65% to 85% of them appearing once. Regarding this clone: The antigen is undetermined.

Here the sequenced sample was CD4+ or CD8+ T cells sorted from blood, taken in a trial of the OX40 agonist ivuxolimab. This clonotype was sampled from an adult with an advanced solid tumor such as melanoma, head and neck, liver or kidney cancer.

The CDR3 sequence is CASSFTNTGELFF. The CDR3 DNA sequence: TGTGCCAGCAGTTTTACGAACACCGGGGAGCTGTTTTTT. V is TRBV28 and J is TRBJ2-2; D is ambiguous. V shed 3 bases and J shed 0 bases, with 2 bases lying between them. This CDR3 has 13 amino acids. Germline V gives CDR1 MDHEN, CDR2 SYDVKM.